Listed below are T cell receptor beta chains from one sample, sequenced in a study of T cell responses to AZD1222 COVID-19 vaccine. Data came from immunoSEQ multiplex PCR; TCRdb stores just in-frame clones and leaves some out. The repertoire holds some 80,000 clones, about 80% seen once, with roughly a quarter in the top ten. The specimen was peripheral blood, collected 28 days after the second dose of the MenACWY control vaccine. The receptors stem from an adult who received the MenACWY meningococcal vaccine as a control. Each CDR3 is given with its conserved first and last residue. D genes are given only for firm matches. A clone size is listed for some rows: how often the clone was seen (once, few, many), or a class if it is expanded.

D	V	J	size	DNA	CDR3
TRBD1	TRBV4-3	TRBJ1-2	NA	TGCGCCAGCAGCCAAGATCAGGGGGTTGGTGGCTACACCTTC	CASSQDQGVGGYTF
NA	TRBV7-6	TRBJ1-3	NA	TGTGCCAGCAGCCGTAAGGGGGGCTCTGGAAACACCATATATTTT	CASSRKGGSGNTIYF
NA	TRBV3-1/TRBV3-2	TRBJ2-7	NA	TGTGCCAGCAGCCAAGAGTCACTGGCAGATTCCTACGAGCAGTACTTC	CASSQESLADSYEQYF
TRBD2	TRBV2	TRBJ2-7	NA	TGTGCCAGCAGTGAAGCGAAGGGAGGCGGGAGGTCCTACGAGCAGTACTTC	CASSEAKGGGRSYEQYF
NA	TRBV3-1/TRBV3-2	TRBJ2-1	NA	TGTGCCAGCAGCCATTCGGGAGTAGGTGAGCAGTTCTTC	CASSHSGVGEQFF
NA	TRBV11-2	TRBJ1-1	large	TGTGCCAGCAGCCTGAGCGGGGCGAACACTGAAGCTTTCTTT	CASSLSGANTEAFF
NA	TRBV30	TRBJ1-5	NA	TGTGCCTGGGCAATAGGACTGGATCAGCCCCAGCATTTT	CAWAIGLDQPQHF
NA	TRBV19	TRBJ1-5	NA	TGTGCCAGTAGTATAGCGAATCAGCCCCAGCATTTT	CASSIANQPQHF
TRBD1	TRBV6-2/TRBV6-3	TRBJ2-4	NA	TGTGCCAGCAGTATGACCGGACAGGGAGTGACCAAAAACATTCAGTACTTC	CASSMTGQGVTKNIQYF
NA	TRBV3-1/TRBV3-2	TRBJ1-4	NA	TGTGCCAGCAGCCAAGACAGGCGGCGCACGGATGCAACTAATGAAAAACTGTTTTTT	CASSQDRRRTDATNEKLFF